This T cell receptor (beta chain) was found in a study of blood T cell repertoires in COVID-19. Study summary: Samples came from the United States, Italy and Spain, spanning acute and convalescent COVID-19.

Original processing notes: Scientists estimated how many nucleated cells there were by amplifying reference gene primers. Sequencing used immunoSEQ multiplex PCR; TCRdb keeps in-frame clones, though not all of them. The V and J calls and the clone size are those of that table, but D and trimming were determined from the DNA. Of hundreds of thousands of clones in the sample, around 90% were seen once. With 4 bases removed from V and 6 bases from J, the gap between germline ends came to 8 bases. Germline-derived CDR1 and CDR2 are MNHEY and SMNVEV (reference sequence). The CDR3 runs 12 residues. The sequencing sample was made of peripheral blood. This receptor was taken from a man younger than 30 with COVID-19, enrolled during active disease. The chain joins TRBV27 to TRBJ2-3; possibly TRBD1 for D (5 bases). The CDR3 region is CASSYKGDTQYF. The CDR3 DNA follows: TGTGCCAGCAGTTATAAGGGGGATACGCAGTATTTT.